The source of this T cell receptor (beta chain) is a study of T cell repertoires in cytomegalovirus infection. CDR3 length: 15 amino acids. Trimming removed 2 bases from V and 7 bases from J; junction bases left unmatched: 6. CDR1 and CDR2 (germline): SGHTA, FQGNSA. This clonotype was picked up a small number of times. What it binds is not known. TCRdb redid the calling of the reads with MiXCR, one entry per CDR3 protein. The repertoire holds about 500,000 distinct CDR3 sequences, with around 35% as singletons. The sequence came from a human donor in good health (CMV status not recorded). Some clones in this sample may be carry-over from other donors' samples. The chain is built from TRBV7-2 and TRBJ2-2, with 8 nucleotides matching TRBD1. This sample comprised cultured PBMCs, obtained from culture after CMV antigen stimulation. For the CDR3, the DNA is TGTGCCAGCAGCTTAACGACAGGGGCTATCGGGGAGCTGTTTTTT. Protein product: CASSLTTGAIGELFF.